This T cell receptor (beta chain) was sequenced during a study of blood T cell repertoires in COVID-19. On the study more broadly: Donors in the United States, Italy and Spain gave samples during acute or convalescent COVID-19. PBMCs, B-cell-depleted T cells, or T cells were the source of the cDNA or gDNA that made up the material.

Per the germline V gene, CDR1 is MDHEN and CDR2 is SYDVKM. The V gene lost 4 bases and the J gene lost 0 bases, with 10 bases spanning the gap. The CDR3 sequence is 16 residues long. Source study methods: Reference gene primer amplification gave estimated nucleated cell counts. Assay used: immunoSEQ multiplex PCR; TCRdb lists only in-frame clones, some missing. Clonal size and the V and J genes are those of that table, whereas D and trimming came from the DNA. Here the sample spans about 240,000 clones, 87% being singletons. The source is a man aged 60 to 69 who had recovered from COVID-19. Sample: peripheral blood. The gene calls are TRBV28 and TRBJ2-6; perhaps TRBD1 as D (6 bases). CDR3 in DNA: TGTGCCAGCAGTTCCACAGGGAGCTCTGGGGCCAACGTCCTGACTTTC. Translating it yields CASSSTGSSGANVLTF. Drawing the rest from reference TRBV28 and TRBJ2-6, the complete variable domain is DVKVTQSSRYLVKRTGEKVFLECVQDMDHENMFWYRQDPGLGLRLIYFSYDVKMKEKGDIPEGYSVSREKKERFSLILESASTNQTSMYLCASSSTGSSGANVLTFGAGSRLTVL.